Listed below are T cell receptor beta chains from one sample, sequenced in a study of cytomegalovirus exposure and HLA in healthy donors. The repertoire was sequenced with immunoSEQ multiplex PCR; TCRdb's copy has only in-frame clones and lacks some. The table has roughly 200,000 clones, about 89% seen once; the top ten hold 1%. The sample comprised PBMCs. All receptors come from a woman under 30 in good health and CMV-seronegative. CDR3s include the opening cysteine and the closing phenylalanine or tryptophan. Fields, in order: V gene, D gene, clone size, J gene, CDR3 protein, CDR3 DNA. The D gene is left open where the match is weak. Expanded clones get a size class; other rows say once, few or many, or leave the size out.

>TRBV29-1|TRBD1|-|TRBJ1-1
CSVAVQGRYTEAFF
TGCAGCGTTGCCGTACAGGGGCGGTATACTGAAGCTTTCTTT
>TRBV9|TRBD1|-|TRBJ2-7
CASSVGGTGDYEQYF
TGTGCCAGCAGCGTAGGCGGGACAGGGGACTACGAGCAGTACTTC
>TRBV2|-|-|TRBJ1-1
CASSEYGDAFF
TGTGCCAGCAGTGAGTACGGGGATGCTTTCTTT
>TRBV27|-|once|TRBJ2-3
CASSLWAPNEDTQYF
TGTGCCAGCAGTTTATGGGCCCCAAACGAAGATACGCAGTATTTT
>TRBV7-3|TRBD1|-|TRBJ1-2
CASSLGQGDGYTF
TGTGCCAGCAGCTTGGGACAGGGGGATGGCTACACCTTC
>TRBV4-3|-|-|TRBJ1-2
CASSQDLQGPINYGYTF
TGCGCCAGCAGCCAAGATCTTCAGGGGCCGATCAACTATGGCTACACCTTC
>TRBV7-7|-|-|TRBJ2-5
CASSQITGLGETQYF
TGTGCCAGCAGTCAAATAACCGGACTGGGGGAGACCCAGTACTTC
>TRBV21-1|-|-|TRBJ2-7
CASSNYLRFVSQAPTYFYEQYF
TGTGCCAGCAGCAATTATCTCCGCTTCGTTTCCCAGGCCCCAACCTACTTCTACGAGCAGTACTTC
>TRBV15|-|-|TRBJ2-5
CATTATDRKETQYF
TGTGCCACCACCGCGACCGACAGGAAAGAGACCCAGTACTTC
>TRBV6-5|-|-|TRBJ1-2
CASSYDSRGSYGYTF
TGTGCCAGCAGTTACGATAGCCGCGGGAGCTATGGCTACACCTTC
>TRBV6-5|-|-|TRBJ1-3
CASSPDSSGNTIYF
TGTGCCAGCAGCCCTGACAGCTCTGGAAACACCATATATTTT
>TRBV5-6|-|-|TRBJ1-2
CASSLGGWDYGYTF
TGTGCCAGCAGCTTGGGAGGGTGGGACTATGGCTACACCTTC
>TRBV2|TRBD2|-|TRBJ2-2
CASKREGLTGELFF
TGTGCCAGCAAGCGGGAGGGCCTCACCGGGGAGCTGTTTTTT
>TRBV11-2|TRBD2|-|TRBJ2-1
CASSSGLAGGIYNEQFF
TGTGCCAGCAGCTCGGGACTAGCGGGAGGGATATACAATGAGCAGTTCTTC
>TRBV19|-|-|TRBJ2-3
CASRERGSTDTQYF
TGTGCCAGTAGAGAACGGGGATCCACAGATACGCAGTATTTT
>TRBV7-8|-|-|TRBJ1-2
CASSLARRGLFKNYGYTF
TGTGCCAGCAGCTTAGCGAGGAGGGGCCTGTTTAAGAACTATGGCTACACCTTC
>TRBV2|TRBD1|-|TRBJ1-1
CASSLKGGVTEAFF
TGTGCCAGCAGCCTGAAAGGGGGCGTCACTGAAGCTTTCTTT
>TRBV29-1|TRBD2|-|TRBJ2-2
CSVGLAGRPYTGELFF
TGCAGCGTGGGACTAGCGGGTAGACCTTACACCGGGGAGCTGTTTTTT